A selection of T cell receptor beta chains follows, all from one sample in a study of prognosis after radiotherapy for stage I lung cancer. TCRdb passed the multiplex PCR reads through MiXCR, listing each CDR3 protein once. Altogether 23,000 or so distinct CDR3 sequences are present, around 34% being singletons, with the ten largest covering approximately 60%. Sample: PBMCs, taken before or after stereotactic body radiation therapy (not recorded which). The receptors come from a donor of 50 years or more with non-small cell lung cancer. Each CDR3 is given with its conserved first and last residue. A D gene is named only where the DNA matches it firmly. Only some rows state a clone size, as once, few, many or a class for expanded clones.

j_gene | d_gene | abundance | v_gene | CDR3aa | CDR3nt
TRBJ2-7 | - | many | TRBV7-3 | CASSLRASEWNEQYF | TGTGCCAGCAGCTTAAGGGCTAGCGAGTGGAATGAGCAGTACTTC
TRBJ2-2 | TRBD1 | - | TRBV24-1 | CATSDDRGPGELFF | TGTGCCACCAGTGATGACAGGGGGCCCGGGGAGCTGTTTTTT
TRBJ2-7 | TRBD2 | many | TRBV6-1 | CASKTSSSYEQYF | TGTGCCAGCAAGACTAGCAGCTCCTACGAGCAGTACTTC
TRBJ2-2 | - | many | TRBV9 | CASKGTGELFF | TGTGCCAGCAAGGGCACCGGGGAGCTGTTTTTT
TRBJ2-1 | TRBD2 | many | TRBV18 | CASSAWGGEQFF | TGTGCCAGCTCAGCGTGGGGGGGTGAGCAGTTCTTC
TRBJ1-2 | TRBD1 | - | TRBV5-1 | CASSLEGTGFNGYTF | TGCGCCAGCAGCTTGGAGGGGACAGGGTTCAATGGCTACACCTTC
TRBJ2-1 | TRBD2 | many | TRBV6-2/TRBV6-3 | CASSTAGRWFF | TGTGCCAGCAGTACAGCGGGAAGGTGGTTCTTC
TRBJ2-1 | - | - | TRBV27 | CASSPGPTDLNEQFF | TGTGCCAGCAGTCCGGGACCCACTGATCTAAATGAGCAGTTCTTC
TRBJ1-1 | - | many | TRBV12-3/TRBV12-4 | CASSLGTANTEAFF | TGTGCCAGCAGTTTAGGGACAGCGAACACTGAAGCTTTCTTT
TRBJ2-7 | TRBD1 | many | TRBV28 | CASSLFGQVAYF | TGTGCCAGCAGTTTATTCGGACAGGTCGCGTACTTC
TRBJ1-1 | - | many | TRBV30 | CAWTRPGRVYEAFF | TGTGCCTGGACTCGACCGGGGAGGGTTTATGAAGCTTTCTTT
TRBJ2-4 | - | - | TRBV28 | CASSLSIDRTAKNIQYF | TGTGCCAGCAGTTTATCTATCGACCGGACAGCCAAAAACATTCAGTACTTC
TRBJ2-6 | - | many | TRBV28 | CASSDNPGANVLTF | TGTGCCAGCAGCGACAATCCTGGGGCCAACGTCCTGACTTTC
TRBJ2-5 | TRBD1 | many | TRBV20-1 | CSAPTDRGLETQYF | TGCAGTGCTCCCACTGACAGGGGGCTAGAGACCCAGTACTTC
TRBJ2-1 | - | many | TRBV7-8 | CASSLSPWGEGGNEQFF | TGTGCCAGCAGCTTAAGCCCTTGGGGCGAAGGGGGTAATGAGCAGTTCTTC
TRBJ2-1 | - | - | TRBV5-1 | CASSLGSSDNEQFF | TGCGCCAGCAGCTTGGGTAGCAGTGACAATGAGCAGTTCTTC
TRBJ1-1 | - | - | TRBV27 | CASRHRWNTEAFF | TGTGCAAGCAGACACCGATGGAACACTGAAGCTTTCTTT
TRBJ2-3 | TRBD1 | many | TRBV11-3 | CASSAQGAGTDTQYF | TGTGCCAGCAGCGCCCAGGGGGCCGGCACAGATACGCAGTATTTT
TRBJ1-4 | - | many | TRBV30 | CAWSVPGVLAGDEKLFF | TGTGCCTGGAGTGTCCCGGGTGTGTTGGCAGGGGATGAAAAACTGTTTTTT
TRBJ2-1 | TRBD1 | many | TRBV19 | CASSIGTGYNEQFF | TGTGCCAGTAGTATCGGGACAGGGTACAATGAGCAGTTCTTC
TRBJ2-1 | TRBD2 | many | TRBV7-2 | CASSAYPGTSGRANEQFF | TGTGCCAGCAGCGCTTACCCCGGGACTAGCGGGAGGGCCAATGAGCAGTTCTTC
TRBJ1-5 | - | few | TRBV30 | CAWSVKGVISTQHF | TGTGCCTGGAGTGTAAAGGGTGTAATATCGACCCAGCATTTT
TRBJ2-2 | TRBD1 | - | TRBV24-1 | CATSDSPGTDNTGELFF | TGTGCCACCAGTGATTCCCCCGGGACAGATAACACCGGGGAGCTGTTTTTT
TRBJ2-3 | - | many | TRBV6-5 | CASSYYRTDTQYF | TGTGCCAGCAGTTACTATCGAACAGATACGCAGTATTTT
TRBJ1-6 | TRBD1 | - | TRBV20-1 | CSARDGGQGNNSPLHF | TGCAGTGCTAGAGATGGCGGACAGGGGAATAATTCACCCCTCCACTTT
TRBJ2-2 | TRBD1 | many | TRBV24-1 | CATSDLRQDRGPGELFF | TGTGCCACCAGTGATTTGCGCCAGGACAGGGGGCCCGGGGAGCTGTTTTTT
TRBJ2-2 | TRBD1 | many | TRBV9 | CASSPGGQGANTGELFF | TGTGCCAGCAGCCCTGGGGGACAGGGGGCTAACACCGGGGAGCTGTTTTTT
TRBJ2-3 | - | many | TRBV7-6 | CASSRRDSRGSTDTQYF | TGTGCCAGCAGCCGCCGGGACTCCCGCGGCAGCACAGATACGCAGTATTTT
TRBJ2-2 | - | - | TRBV5-1 | CASSLANFPGFTGELFF | TGCGCCAGCAGCTTGGCGAATTTCCCAGGGTTTACCGGGGAGCTGTTTTTT
TRBJ1-5 | - | once | TRBV6-1 | CASSEALAGNQPQHF | TGTGCCAGCAGTGAAGCTCTGGCTGGCAATCAGCCCCAGCATTTT
TRBJ2-7 | - | many | TRBV28 | CASSLGDYEQYF | TGTGCCAGCAGTTTAGGTGACTACGAGCAGTACTTC
TRBJ1-2 | TRBD1 | many | TRBV3-1 | CASSQGSGGTGRGYTF | TGTGCCAGCAGCCAAGGTTCCGGGGGGACAGGGAGAGGCTACACCTTC
TRBJ1-2 | - | many | TRBV27 | CASSFRDSYGYTF | TGTGCCAGCAGTTTCAGGGATAGCTATGGCTACACCTTC
TRBJ1-5 | - | many | TRBV2 | CASSRQRNSNQPQHF | TGTGCCAGCAGTCGACAGAGAAATAGCAATCAGCCCCAGCATTTT
TRBJ1-3 | - | many | TRBV5-8 | CASSPLDRSSGNTIYF | TGTGCCAGCAGCCCCCTGGACCGAAGCTCTGGAAACACCATATATTTT
TRBJ1-1 | - | many | TRBV13 | CASSLGPGNTEAFF | TGTGCCAGCAGCCTGGGGCCGGGGAACACTGAAGCTTTCTTT
TRBJ1-4 | TRBD1 | many | TRBV6-1 | CASRARGRGEKLFF | TGTGCCAGCAGGGCCAGGGGGCGAGGTGAAAAACTGTTTTTT
TRBJ1-2 | - | once | TRBV6-1 | CASKPPWQLPGYTF | TGTGCCAGCAAGCCACCTTGGCAGCTCCCCGGCTACACCTTC
TRBJ1-2 | TRBD1 | - | TRBV24-1 | CATSDLGDRGGDGYTF | TGTGCCACCAGTGATTTAGGGGACAGGGGGGGGGATGGCTACACCTTC
TRBJ2-7 | TRBD2 | - | TRBV12-3/TRBV12-4 | CASTPSGTNYEQYF | TGTGCCAGCACCCCTAGCGGGACGAACTACGAGCAGTACTTC
TRBJ2-3 | TRBD2 | many | TRBV6-1 | CASSRPTSGISTDTQYF | TGTGCCAGCAGTCGACCAACTAGCGGGATAAGCACAGATACGCAGTATTTT
TRBJ2-6 | - | many | TRBV5-1 | CASSLWARGDSSGANVLTF | TGCGCCAGCAGCCTGTGGGCCAGGGGGGATTCCTCTGGGGCCAACGTCCTGACTTTC
TRBJ2-2 | - | medium-sized | TRBV6-1 | CASRLGLDTGELFF | TGTGCCAGCAGACTGGGTTTGGACACCGGGGAGCTGTTTTTT
TRBJ1-5 | - | - | TRBV24-1 | CANSDANQPQHF | TGTGCAAACAGTGATGCAAATCAGCCCCAGCATTTT
TRBJ2-1 | - | many | TRBV19 | CASRRGGPSGNEQFF | TGTGCCAGTAGGCGAGGGGGGCCGTCTGGCAATGAGCAGTTCTTC
TRBJ1-1 | - | - | TRBV6-1 | CASRQGFRDTESFF | TGTGCCAGCAGACAGGGTTTCAGGGACACTGAATCTTTCTTT
TRBJ2-2 | TRBD1 | many | TRBV6-1 | CASSTVGQGSYTGELFF | TGTGCCAGCAGCACGGTGGGACAGGGGTCGTATACCGGGGAGCTGTTTTTT
TRBJ2-1 | TRBD1 | many | TRBV5-8 | CASSWDRGRPEQFF | TGTGCCAGCAGCTGGGACAGGGGCCGTCCTGAGCAGTTCTTC
TRBJ2-1 | TRBD2 | - | TRBV27 | CASSPPGLAWNNEQFF | TGTGCCAGCAGTCCCCCGGGACTAGCGTGGAACAATGAGCAGTTCTTC
TRBJ2-3 | - | many | TRBV5-1 | CASSPEVDTQYF | TGCGCCAGCAGCCCGGAGGTAGATACGCAGTATTTT
TRBJ2-1 | TRBD2 | - | TRBV12-3/TRBV12-4 | CASIIAGGGNEQFF | TGTGCCAGCATCATAGCGGGGGGTGGGAATGAGCAGTTCTTC
TRBJ1-6 | - | many | TRBV30 | CASTPGLTNSPLHF | TGTGCCTCGACACCGGGACTGACTAATTCACCCCTCCACTTT
TRBJ2-3 | - | many | TRBV20-1 | CSARGLADTQYF | TGCAGTGCTAGAGGGTTAGCGGATACGCAGTATTTT